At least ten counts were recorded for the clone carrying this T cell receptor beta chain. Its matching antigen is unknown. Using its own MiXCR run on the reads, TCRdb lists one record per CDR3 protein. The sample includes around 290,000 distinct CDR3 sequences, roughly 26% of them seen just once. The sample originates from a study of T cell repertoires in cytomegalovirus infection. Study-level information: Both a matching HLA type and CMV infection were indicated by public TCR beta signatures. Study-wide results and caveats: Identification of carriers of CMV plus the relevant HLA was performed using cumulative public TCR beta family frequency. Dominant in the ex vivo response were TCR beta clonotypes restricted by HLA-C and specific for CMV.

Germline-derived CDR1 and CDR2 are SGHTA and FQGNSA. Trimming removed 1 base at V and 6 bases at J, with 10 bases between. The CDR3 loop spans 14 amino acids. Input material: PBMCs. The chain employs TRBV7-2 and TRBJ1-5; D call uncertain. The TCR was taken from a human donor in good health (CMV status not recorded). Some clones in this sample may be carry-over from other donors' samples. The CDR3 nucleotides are TGTGCCAGCAGCTTAGGTATCTCCAGTCAGCCCCAGCATTTT. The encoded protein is CASSLGISSQPQHF.